This T cell receptor (beta chain) was identified during a study of cytomegalovirus exposure and HLA in healthy donors. PCR employed 60 Vbeta and 13 Jbeta primers. Data came from immunoSEQ multiplex PCR; TCRdb stores just in-frame clones and leaves some out. The sample contains some 180,000 clones, less than 80% of which appear only once. Germline CDR1 SGHVS, CDR2 FQNEAQ. The CDR3 length is 15 residues. The ends were cut back, 1 base at V and 1 base at J, with 8 bases in the middle. This sequence originates from a woman aged 30 to 39 in good health and CMV-seropositive. Source material: PBMCs. The rearrangement links TRBV7-8 to TRBJ2-1, with D perhaps matching TRBD1 (5 bases). CDR3 bases: TGTGCCAGCAGCTTAGTAGGGGCATCCTACAATGAGCAGTTCTTC. Its protein product is CASSLVGASYNEQFF. Supplemented by reference TRBV7-8 and TRBJ2-1, the full variable domain reads GAGVSQSPRYKVAKRGQDVALRCDPISGHVSLFWYQQALGQGPEFLTYFQNEAQLDKSGLPSDRFFAERPEGSVSTLKIQRTQQEDSAVYLCASSLVGASYNEQFFGPGTRLTVL.